The next 21 T cell receptor beta chains were all read from a single sample in a study of PD-1 blockade in classical Hodgkin lymphoma. Data came from immunoSEQ multiplex PCR; TCRdb stores just in-frame clones and leaves some out. The sample yields about 94,000 clones, 89% seen once. Every patient was affected by relapse after autologous stem cell transplantation, while exposure to brentuximab vedotin was not uniform. Sequencing used peripheral blood mononuclear cells (PBMCs), obtained before the second cycle of nivolumab. All receptors come from a human donor with classical Hodgkin lymphoma.

The chain is built from TRBV6-6 and TRBJ2-7, with 7 bases identical to TRBD1. This CDR3 has 14 amino acids. Germline V gene data show CDR1 as MNHNY and CDR2 as SVGAGI (reference sequence). The V and J ends lost 6 bases and 2 bases, in that order; junction bases with no gene match: 7. The DNA of the CDR3 is TGTGCCAGCAGCCCGACAGGGACCGCCTACGAGCAGTACTTC. This codes for CASSPTGTAYEQYF.

The CDR3 bases are TGTGCCAGCAGTACGCCAGGGGCGCATGAGCAGTTCTTC. Its protein is CASSTPGAHEQFF. The chain links TRBV7-2 to TRBJ2-1, with a tentative D call TRBD1 (6 bases). The V end was cut by 6 bases, the J end by 8 bases, with 14 bases between. CDR3 length: 13 residues. Germline CDR1 reads SGHTA; CDR2 reads FQGNSA.

This clone is a singleton in its sample. The chain joins TRBV5-1 to TRBJ2-3, with TRBD2 matching over 16 bases. The length of the CDR3 is 21 residues. CDR1 is SGHRS, CDR2 YFSETQ, per germline. V trimming: 0 bases; J trimming: 0 bases; junction bases outside the gene matches: 10. The CDR3 DNA reads as TGCGCCAGCAGCTTGGAGGGGACGGGACTAGCGGGAGGGCCGAGCACAGATACGCAGTATTTT. As protein: CASSLEGTGLAGGPSTDTQYF.

The chain combines TRBV7-3 with TRBJ2-2; the D is unclear. The CDR3 is 14 residues long. The germline gives CDR1 SGHTA, CDR2 FQGTGA. V lost 0 bases, J lost 2 bases, and 4 bases lay in between. The CDR3 here is CASSLTGNTGELFF. The CDR3 DNA is TGTGCCAGCAGCTTAACGGGAAACACCGGGGAGCTGTTTTTT.

V gene TRBV7-9 combines with J gene TRBJ2-2, with D possibly being TRBD2 (6 bases). Per the germline V gene, CDR1 is SEHNR and CDR2 is FQNEAQ (reference sequence). This CDR3 region has 16 residues. The germline V and J ends were trimmed by 1 base and 5 bases, with 14 bases remaining between them. The chain's CDR3 is CASSLDFSGDTGELFF. CDR3 nucleotide sequence: TGTGCCAGCAGCTTAGATTTTAGCGGAGATACCGGGGAGCTGTTTTTT. The full variable domain, in which reference TRBV7-9 and TRBJ2-2 provide the parts outside the CDR3, is DTGVSQNPRHKITKRGQNVTFRCDPISEHNRLYWYRQTLGQGPEFLTYFQNEAQLEKSRLLSDRFSAERPKGSFSTLEIQRTEQGDSAMYLCASSLDFSGDTGELFFGEGSRLTVL.

This clone occurred once. The gene calls are TRBV7-9 and TRBJ2-7; TRBD1 matches at 7 bases. The CDR3 consists of 14 residues. Losses at the gene ends were 5 bases for V and 7 bases for J; bases not matched to a gene: 11. Germline values: CDR1 SEHNR, CDR2 FQNEAQ (reference sequence). This CDR3 is CASSPRDSSGEQYF. The CDR3 region has the DNA TGTGCCAGCAGCCCCCGGGACAGTTCTGGGGAGCAGTACTTC.

Worth noting for this clone: Compared with germline, one end of the junction differs, possibly owing to a read error. In DNA, the CDR3 is TGTGCCAGTAGACTCTATAGCGGGAACAGTGAAGCTTTCTTT. It codes for CASRLYSGNSEAFF. This chain uses TRBV19 with TRBJ1-1; D unclear. CDR3 length: 14 amino acids. Germline V gene sequence: CDR1 LNHDA, CDR2 SQIVND (reference sequence).

The V gene is TRBV27, the J gene TRBJ1-2, with a tentative D call TRBD1 (5 bases). Germline loops: CDR1 MNHEY, CDR2 SMNVEV (reference sequence). Trimming took 2 bases from V and 3 from J, leaving 10 bases between them. This CDR3 spans 14 amino acids. In DNA, the CDR3 is TGTGCCAGCAGTTTAGAGGCAGGGCACTATGGCTACACCTTC. Protein: CASSLEAGHYGYTF.

The chain combines TRBV6-1 with TRBJ2-7; unclear D gene. V was cut by 3 bases and J by 0 bases, with 15 bases left in between. Germline V gene sequence: CDR1 MNHNS, CDR2 SASEGT. The CDR3 is made up of 16 amino acids. For the CDR3, the DNA is TGTGCCAGCAGTGACCCGTTGAGGAGCTACTCCTACGAGCAGTACTTC. As protein: CASSDPLRSYSYEQYF.

This rearrangement joins TRBV19 to TRBJ1-5; 9 bases agree with TRBD1. Germline assignment: CDR1 LNHDA and CDR2 SQIVND (reference sequence). J lost 3 bases, V lost 2 bases, and 8 bases had no gene match. CDR3 size: 17 residues. CDR3 DNA: TGTGCCAGTAGTATACAGGACAGGGGAAGTTTCAATCAGCCCCAGCATTTT. Translated: CASSIQDRGSFNQPQHF.

This chain uses TRBV7-9 with TRBJ1-1, with TRBD1 matching 7 bases. J lost 3 bases, V lost 8 bases, and 6 bases had no gene match. The CDR3 has 13 amino acids. Germline assignment: CDR1 SEHNR and CDR2 FQNEAQ (reference sequence). CDR3 region: CASRITGDTEAFF. DNA for the CDR3: TGTGCCAGCCGGATTACAGGGGACACTGAAGCTTTCTTT. The variable domain in full, completed from reference TRBV7-9 and TRBJ1-1, reads DTGVSQNPRHKITKRGQNVTFRCDPISEHNRLYWYRQTLGQGPEFLTYFQNEAQLEKSRLLSDRFSAERPKGSFSTLEIQRTEQGDSAMYLCASRITGDTEAFFGQGTRLTVV.

The chain couples TRBV7-3 to TRBJ2-2; possibly TRBD2 for D (5 bases). CDR3 length: 15 amino acids. Trimming took 2 bases from V and 2 from J, leaving 9 bases between them. CDR1 and CDR2 (germline): SGHTA, FQGTGA. The CDR3 nucleotides are TGTGCCAGCAGCTTACAAGCGGCAAACACCGGGGAGCTGTTTTTT. This sequence encodes CASSLQAANTGELFF.

V is TRBV27 and J is TRBJ2-7; 10 bases are shared with TRBD2. Germline V gene data show CDR1 as MNHEY and CDR2 as SMNVEV (reference sequence). J lost 2 bases, V lost 5 bases, and 12 bases had no gene match. The CDR3 has 17 amino acids. CDR3 amino acids: CASSPPPGTSVTYEQYF. CDR3 nucleotide sequence: TGTGCCAGCAGTCCCCCCCCCGGGACTAGCGTAACCTACGAGCAGTACTTC.

CDR3 in amino acids: CASSNQPQHF. The DNA for the CDR3 is TGTGCCAGCAGTAATCAGCCCCAGCATTTT. V and J are TRBV6-5 and TRBJ1-5; D not certain. The V and J ends lost 5 bases and 4 bases respectively, with 0 bases between them. CDR3 length equals 10 residues. Germline CDR1 and CDR2: MNHEY and SVGAGI.

This chain connects TRBV6-1 to TRBJ2-1, with D perhaps being TRBD1 or TRBD2 (5 bases each). The CDR3 consists of 15 residues. V gave up 5 bases and J gave up 0 bases, with 11 bases separating them. CDR1 and CDR2 from the germline V gene are MNHNS and SASEGT. The CDR3 DNA sequence: TGTGCCAGCAGTCGGGACCCTAGCTCCTACAATGAGCAGTTCTTC. It is translated as CASSRDPSSYNEQFF.

This chain uses TRBV29-1 with TRBJ2-5, with TRBD2 as a possible D gene (5 bases). This CDR3 contains 14 residues. The germline V gene has CDR1 SQVTM and CDR2 ANQGSEA. The CDR3 sequence: CSAGVPPNQETQYF. The CDR3 DNA follows: TGCAGTGCGGGCGTTCCCCCAAACCAAGAGACCCAGTACTTC.

The rearrangement links TRBV5-4 to TRBJ2-1, with 8 bases fitting TRBD1. The germline gives CDR1 SGHNT, CDR2 YYREEE (reference sequence). This CDR3 region has 15 residues. The J segment lost 5 bases and the V segment lost 0 bases, leaving 4 bases of the junction unmatched. The CDR3 region is CASSLGDRLHNEQFF. The CDR3 bases are TGTGCCAGCAGCTTGGGGGACAGGCTCCACAATGAGCAGTTCTTC.

This rearrangement joins TRBV7-9 to TRBJ2-1; 7 bases align to TRBD1. Germline assignment: CDR1 SEHNR and CDR2 FQNEAQ (reference sequence). Trimming cost V 0 bases and J 4 bases; bases outside gene matches: 6. The CDR3 extends over 16 amino acids. CDR3 DNA sequence: TGTGCCAGCAGCTTAGCGAAGGGACAGACGTACAATGAGCAGTTCTTC. As protein: CASSLAKGQTYNEQFF. Variable domain in full (rest from reference TRBV7-9 and TRBJ2-1): DTGVSQNPRHKITKRGQNVTFRCDPISEHNRLYWYRQTLGQGPEFLTYFQNEAQLEKSRLLSDRFSAERPKGSFSTLEIQRTEQGDSAMYLCASSLAKGQTYNEQFFGPGTRLTVL.

The chain joins TRBV2 to TRBJ1-4; D is possibly TRBD1 (6 bases). The CDR3 covers 15 residues. The V gene lost 7 bases and the J gene lost 0 bases, with 12 bases spanning the gap. Germline CDR1 and CDR2: SNHLY and FYNNEI. CDR3 sequence: CASNQGWATNEKLFF. CDR3 sequence (DNA): TGTGCCAGCAATCAGGGGTGGGCAACTAATGAAAAACTGTTTTTT. The full variable domain, in which reference TRBV2 and TRBJ1-4 provide the parts outside the CDR3, is EPEVTQTPSHQVTQMGQEVILRCVPISNHLYFYWYRQILGQKVEFLVSFYNNEISEKSEIFDDQFSVERPDGSNFTLKIRSTKLEDSAMYFCASNQGWATNEKLFFGSGTQLSVL.

This rearrangement joins TRBV12-1 to TRBJ1-5; the DNA was not compared with TRBD1, the D call given in the table. TRBV12-1 is a pseudogene. The CDR3 is 14 amino acids. CDR3 loop: CASSPRQGDQPQHF. For the CDR3, the DNA is TGTGCCAGCAGCCCCCGACAGGGGGACCAGCCCCAGCATTTT.

The chain uses TRBV14 and TRBJ1-5, with D tentatively TRBD1 (5 bases). Germline CDR1 and CDR2: SGHDN and FVKESK. This CDR3 contains 16 residues. V lost 2 bases to trimming and J lost 0 bases, with 11 bases between them. The CDR3 coding sequence is TGTGCCAGCAGCCAACTGGGACGGTATAGCAATCAGCCCCAGCATTTT. It codes for CASSQLGRYSNQPQHF.